This TCR beta chain was sequenced for a study of control samples from healthy donors and cancer patients (dated by TCRdb to 2018 to 2021). A word on this clone: This receptor's antigen is unknown. No base-level quality is on record; no much larger clone is a single base apart.

Relative to germline, V is 3 bases shorter and J is 6 bases shorter, with 9 bases between their ends. Spanning cysteine to phenylalanine, the CDR3 consists of 13 amino acids. Only CDR3 DNA is held: 39 bases, read in frame from base 1. The germline V gene sets CDR1 to SGHVS and CDR2 to FQNEAQ. Library preparation employed the immunoSEQ multiplex PCR assay. TCRdb retrieved this table from immuneACCESS and kept in-frame rearrangements only. Not all clones are present; in checked studies, unresolved V genes account for under half, and no reason is known for the remainder. The sample yields about 140,000 clones; 94% were counted once. Around 12% of the sample is in the top ten clones.

Input material: blood. The origin of this receptor is a man in his forties in good health. The sequence links TRBV7-8 to TRBJ2-1, with a weak D call of TRBD1 (5 bases match). The CDR3 protein is CASSFDSLNEQFF. The nucleotides are TGTGCCAGCAGCTTTGACAGTCTCAATGAGCAGTTCTTC.